The 3 T cell receptor beta chains in this list originate from one sample, sequenced in a study of metastatic and nonmetastatic thyroid tumors. None of the patients had undergone any treatment ahead of thyroid surgery. TCRdb re-called clones from the PCR reads using MiXCR. The sample has fewer than 40,000 clones; around 15% are singletons. Source material: blood. These receptors came from a female donor with papillary thyroid cancer or a benign thyroid nodule (not recorded which). Some clones in this sample may be carry-over from other donors' samples.

This clone was recorded at least ten times. This chain uses TRBV19 with TRBJ2-2; D might be TRBD1 (5 bases). The germline gives CDR1 LNHDA, CDR2 SQIVND (reference sequence). Trimming stripped 5 bases from V and 6 bases from J, with 13 bases between. CDR3 size: 14 residues. The CDR3 DNA follows: TGTGCCAGTAGTCCGGGTCTAGGGGCCGGGGAGCTGTTTTTT. Its translation is CASSPGLGAGELFF.

This clone was recorded at least ten times. This chain joins TRBV5-1 and TRBJ2-5, with 7 nucleotides matching TRBD2. Germline V gives CDR1 SGHRS, CDR2 YFSETQ. This CDR3 comprises 13 residues. The V gene end was trimmed by 5 bases and the J gene end by 2 bases; junction bases not matched to a gene: 3. The chain's CDR3 is CASRREAQETQYF. The CDR3 DNA sequence: TGCGCCAGCAGACGGGAGGCTCAAGAGACCCAGTACTTC.

This clone was counted many times. The chain links TRBV20-1 to TRBJ2-1; perhaps TRBD2 as D (6 bases). Per germline, CDR1 DFQATT and CDR2 SNEGSKA (reference sequence). The CDR3 spans 13 residues. Between the trimmed V and J ends, which lost 5 bases and 0 bases, there was a span of 8 bases. The CDR3 nucleotides read TGCAGTGCTCCGGGAGCCTCCTACAATGAGCAGTTCTTC. Translating it yields CSAPGASYNEQFF.